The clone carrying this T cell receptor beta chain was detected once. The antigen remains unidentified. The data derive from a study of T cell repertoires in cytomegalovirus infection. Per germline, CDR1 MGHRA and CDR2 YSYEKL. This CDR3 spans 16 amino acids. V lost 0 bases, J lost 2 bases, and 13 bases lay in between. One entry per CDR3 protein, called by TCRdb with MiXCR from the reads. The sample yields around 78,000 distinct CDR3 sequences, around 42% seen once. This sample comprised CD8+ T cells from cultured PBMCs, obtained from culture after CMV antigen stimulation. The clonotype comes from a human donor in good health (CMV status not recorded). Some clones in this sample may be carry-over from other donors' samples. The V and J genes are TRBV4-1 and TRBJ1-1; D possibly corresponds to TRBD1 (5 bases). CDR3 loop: CASSQEGVGGNTEAFF. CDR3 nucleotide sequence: TGCGCCAGCAGCCAAGAAGGGGTTGGGGGAAACACTGAAGCTTTCTTT.